Following are 20 T cell receptor beta chains from one sample sequenced in a study of cytomegalovirus exposure and HLA in healthy donors. The PCR was carried out with 60 Vbeta primers and 13 Jbeta primers. Sequenced by immunoSEQ multiplex PCR; TCRdb stores in-frame clones only, minus some. This sample's table reports around 100,000 clones. Sequenced sample: PBMCs. Receptor source: a man aged 30 to 39 in good health and CMV-seronegative.

The chain joins TRBV9 to TRBJ2-7; 7 bases agree with TRBD1. The CDR3 extends over 14 amino acids. The junction had 7 bases not matched to a gene; V was cut back by 0 bases and J by 7 bases. The germline gives CDR1 SGDLS, CDR2 YYNGEE. CDR3 region: CASSVVDRAKEQYF. CDR3 coding DNA: TGTGCCAGCAGCGTAGTCGACAGGGCGAAAGAGCAGTACTTC.

The chain recombines TRBV7-2 with TRBJ1-5, with a tentative D call TRBD1 (5 bases). V was cut by 2 bases and J by 6 bases, with 11 bases left in between. Germline loops: CDR1 SGHTA, CDR2 FQGNSA. This CDR3 has 14 residues. In nucleotides, the CDR3 is TGTGCCAGCAGCTTAAGCGCGGGGACTCAGCCCCAGCATTTT. Translated: CASSLSAGTQPQHF.

The CDR3 nucleotides are TGTGCCAGCAGCTTAGGGCCACAGATTGAGCAGTTCTTC. Amino acid sequence: CASSLGPQIEQFF. V and J are TRBV7-3 and TRBJ2-1; D remains ambiguous. Looked up from germline, CDR1 is SGHTA and CDR2 is FQGTGA. The CDR3 contains 13 residues. V lost 2 bases to trimming and J lost 9 bases, with 11 bases between them.

The rearrangement uses TRBV6-5 and TRBJ1-2; 8 bases are a match to TRBD1. There are 15 residues in the CDR3. Unmatched junction bases numbered 10, after V lost 2 bases and J lost 8 bases. Germline CDR1 is MNHEY and CDR2 is SVGAGI. The CDR3 here is CASSYGPGGATGYTF. CDR3 nucleotide sequence: TGTGCCAGCAGTTACGGACCAGGGGGCGCGACCGGCTACACCTTC.

The chain recombines TRBV18 with TRBJ1-4; 8 nucleotides line up with TRBD1. Trimming took 3 bases from V and 7 from J; bases not matched to a gene: 10. The CDR3 has 16 residues. The germline V gene encodes CDR1 KGHSH and CDR2 LQKENI. The CDR3 coding sequence is TGTGCCAGCTCACCGCCCGCCGGGACAGGAGGTGAAAAACTGTTTTTT. It translates to CASSPPAGTGGEKLFF.

The rearrangement joins TRBV15 to TRBJ2-1, with 7 bases matching TRBD1. Losses at the gene ends were 3 bases for V and 7 bases for J; bases not matched to a gene: 6. The CDR3 is 14 residues long. In germline, CDR1 is LNHNV, CDR2 YYDKDF (reference sequence). The CDR3 loop is CATSSRQGGNEQFF. CDR3 nucleotides: TGTGCCACCAGCAGTAGACAGGGTGGGAATGAGCAGTTCTTC.

This rearrangement joins TRBV18 to TRBJ2-5; 9 bases are a match to TRBD2. Germline V gene lookup returns CDR1 KGHSH and CDR2 LQKENI. The ends lost 1 base at V and 0 bases at J; junction bases unmatched: 6. CDR3 length: 17 residues. CDR3 sequence (DNA): TGTGCCAGCTCACCACTTCCCAGCGGGGGGTACCAAGAGACCCAGTACTTC. Translating it yields CASSPLPSGGYQETQYF.

V is TRBV14 and J is TRBJ1-6, with 7 bases identical to TRBD1. The CDR3 totals 14 residues. Unmatched junction bases numbered 7, after V lost 5 bases and J lost 9 bases. CDR1 and CDR2 (germline): SGHDN, FVKESK. This CDR3 is CASSDYRGGSPLHF. The CDR3 DNA sequence: TGTGCCAGCAGCGACTACAGGGGCGGTTCACCCCTCCACTTT.

The chain has TRBV2 and TRBJ2-3; D unclear. Trimming removed 7 bases from V and 2 bases from J, with 4 bases in between. Germline V lookup: CDR1 SNHLY, CDR2 FYNNEI. This CDR3 has 11 amino acids. The CDR3 DNA is TGTGCCAGCACGTACACAGATACGCAGTATTTT. This codes for CASTYTDTQYF.

The chain has TRBV5-1 and TRBJ2-5; 7 bases are a match to TRBD1. The CDR3 has 15 amino acids. The trim removed 2 bases at V and 0 bases at J, leaving 4 bases unmatched. The germline gives CDR1 SGHRS, CDR2 YFSETQ. Here the CDR3 reads CASSFGRGYQETQYF. In DNA, the CDR3 is TGCGCCAGCAGCTTCGGCAGGGGGTACCAAGAGACCCAGTACTTC.

The chain carries TRBV7-2 and TRBJ2-1; 9 nucleotides line up with TRBD2. With V trimmed by 3 bases and J by 7 bases, 7 bases remained unmatched. CDR1 is SGHTA, CDR2 FQGNSA, per germline. The CDR3 contains 15 residues. CDR3 sequence: CASSFTSGPQNEQFF. DNA for the CDR3: TGTGCCAGCAGCTTTACTAGCGGGCCGCAGAATGAGCAGTTCTTC.

This chain joins TRBV6-5 and TRBJ1-6; TRBD1 is a possible D gene (6 bases). The CDR3 consists of 15 residues. CDR1 and CDR2 from the germline V gene are MNHEY and SVGAGI. V was clipped by 7 bases and J by 6 bases, with 16 bases between them. As DNA, the CDR3 is TGTGCCAGCAAGTGGGGGGGGCCCCGTAATTCACCCCTCCACTTT. This translates into CASKWGGPRNSPLHF.

The J gene is TRBJ1-1, the V gene TRBV5-1; D uncertain. Germline V gives CDR1 SGHRS, CDR2 YFSETQ. Trimming removed 3 bases at V and 0 bases at J, with 9 bases between. The CDR3 is 14 amino acids. The CDR3 spells CASSSGILNTEAFF. In DNA, the CDR3 is TGCGCCAGCAGCTCGGGAATATTGAACACTGAAGCTTTCTTT.

The chain combines TRBV4-2 with TRBJ2-3, with a weak D call TRBD1 (5 bases). V gave up 2 bases and J gave up 5 bases, with 5 bases separating them. CDR1 LGHNA and CDR2 YNFKEQ come from the germline V gene. This CDR3 spans 12 amino acids. Here the CDR3 reads CASSQTGDTQYF. In nucleotides, the CDR3 is TGTGCCAGCAGCCAAACAGGAGATACGCAGTATTTT.

This chain links TRBV15 with TRBJ2-7; D not resolved. The CDR3 covers 13 residues. Germline V lookup: CDR1 LNHNV, CDR2 YYDKDF (reference sequence). Deletions cut 0 bases from V and 3 bases from J, with 6 bases between. The CDR3 sequence: CATSRESNYEQYF. In nucleotides, the CDR3 is TGTGCCACCAGCAGAGAATCCAACTACGAGCAGTACTTC. Looking up the rest from reference TRBV15 and TRBJ2-7 gives the full variable domain: DAMVIQNPRYQVTQFGKPVTLSCSQTLNHNVMYWYQQKSSQAPKLLFHYYDKDFNNEADTPDNFQSRRPNTSFCFLDIRSPGLGDTAMYLCATSRESNYEQYFGPGTRLTVT.

This chain connects TRBV30 to TRBJ2-3; TRBD1 might be the D (6 bases). Germline CDR1 reads GTSNPN; CDR2 reads SVGIG (reference sequence). Trimming left V 3 bases short and J 6 bases short, with 16 bases between. The CDR3 consists of 14 residues. The CDR3 bases are TGTGCCTGGAGGTCGACGTGGGGGCGGGATACGCAGTATTTT. This translates into CAWRSTWGRDTQYF.

The V and J genes are TRBV14 and TRBJ2-7; D not certain. This CDR3 comprises 15 residues. V dropped 0 bases and J dropped 3 bases, with 12 bases sitting between them. Germline lookup yields CDR1 SGHDN and CDR2 FVKESK. The CDR3 DNA reads TGTGCCAGCAGCCAAGAAGGTCTAGGCTTCTACGAGCAGTACTTC. As protein: CASSQEGLGFYEQYF.

The chain recombines TRBV28 with TRBJ1-1, with D possibly TRBD1 on 6 matching bases. CDR1 MDHEN and CDR2 SYDVKM come from the germline V gene. V gave up 5 bases and J gave up 4 bases, with 11 bases separating them. CDR3 size: 13 residues. The CDR3 nucleotides are TGTGCCAGCAGTAGGGGGGGAAGCACTGAAGCTTTCTTT. Translation: CASSRGGSTEAFF.

The chain combines TRBV18 with TRBJ2-7, with D possibly being TRBD2 (7 bases). Between the trimmed V and J ends, which lost 4 bases and 0 bases, there was a span of 13 bases. The CDR3 is 15 amino acids. Germline loops: CDR1 KGHSH, CDR2 LQKENI. The chain's CDR3 is CASSQAGGHSYEQYF. CDR3 DNA sequence: TGTGCCAGCTCACAGGCCGGGGGGCACTCCTACGAGCAGTACTTC. The whole variable domain, filled in from reference TRBV18 and TRBJ2-7, reads NAGVMQNPRHLVRRRGQEARLRCSPMKGHSHVYWYRQLPEEGLKFMVYLQKENIIDESGMPKERFSAEFPKEGPSILRIQQVVRGDSAAYFCASSQAGGHSYEQYFGPGTRLTVT.

The chain uses TRBV7-2 and TRBJ1-2; 10 bases are a match to TRBD1. CDR3 length: 13 residues. V shed 5 bases, J shed 6 bases, and the junction held 3 bases outside the gene matches. From germline, CDR1 is SGHTA and CDR2 FQGNSA. DNA for the CDR3: TGTGCCAGCAGCATCGGACAGGGGGATGGCTACACCTTC. It is translated as CASSIGQGDGYTF.